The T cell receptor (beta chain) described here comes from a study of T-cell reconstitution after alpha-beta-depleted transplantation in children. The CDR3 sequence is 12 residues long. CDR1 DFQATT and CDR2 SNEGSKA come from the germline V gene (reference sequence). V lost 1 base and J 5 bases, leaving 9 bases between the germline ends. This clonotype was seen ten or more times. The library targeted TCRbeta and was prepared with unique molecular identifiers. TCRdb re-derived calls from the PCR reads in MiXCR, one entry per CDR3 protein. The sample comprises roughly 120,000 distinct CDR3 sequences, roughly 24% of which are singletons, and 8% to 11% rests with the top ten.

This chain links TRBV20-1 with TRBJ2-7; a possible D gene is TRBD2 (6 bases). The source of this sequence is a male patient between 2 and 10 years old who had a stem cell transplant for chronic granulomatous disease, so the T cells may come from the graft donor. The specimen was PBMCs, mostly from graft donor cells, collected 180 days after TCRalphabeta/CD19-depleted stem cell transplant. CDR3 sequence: CSARVGGDEQYF. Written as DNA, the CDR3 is TGCAGTGCTAGAGTAGGAGGGGACGAGCAGTACTTC.